Each of the 31 T cell receptor beta chains below was sequenced from the same sample in a study of blood T cell repertoires in COVID-19. Here immunoSEQ multiplex PCR was the method, and the copy in TCRdb shows in-frame clones only, minus some. The data contain some 93,000 clones, around nine tenths of them singletons. Sample: peripheral blood. The source of these receptors is a woman older than 75 with acute or convalescent COVID-19.

The CDR3, as DNA: TGTGCCAGTAGTATCGGCGGGGGGGGCACAGATACGCAGTATTTT. Translating it yields CASSIGGGGTDTQYF. This sequence joins TRBV19 and TRBJ2-3; 9 bases line up with TRBD2. CDR3 size: 15 residues. Trimming took 3 bases from V and 1 from J; bases not matched to a gene: 2. CDR1 and CDR2 (germline): LNHDA, SQIVND (reference sequence).

The V call is TRBV14, the J call TRBJ2-5; D may be TRBD1 (6 bases). The CDR3 contains 16 residues. Trimming pared 4 bases from V and 5 bases from J, leaving 20 bases between. In germline, CDR1 is SGHDN, CDR2 FVKESK. CDR3 region: CASSRWEKQGVETQYF. The CDR3, as DNA: TGTGCCAGCAGCCGCTGGGAAAAACAGGGAGTGGAGACCCAGTACTTC.

This sequence joins TRBV10-2 and TRBJ2-7; 8 positions match TRBD1. There are 15 residues in the CDR3. The trim removed 6 bases at V and 2 bases at J, leaving 9 bases unmatched. Looked up from germline, CDR1 is WSHSY and CDR2 is SAAADI. CDR3 DNA: TGCGCCAGCAGACGAACAGGGGGTGGCACCTACGAGCAGTACTTC. The encoded protein is CASRRTGGGTYEQYF.

The chain couples TRBV19 to TRBJ2-2, with D perhaps matching TRBD2 (5 bases). Trimming removed 3 bases from V and 0 bases from J, with 8 bases in between. Germline V gene sequence: CDR1 LNHDA, CDR2 SQIVND (reference sequence). There are 15 residues in the CDR3. The CDR3 reads CASSILSANTGELFF. The CDR3 DNA is TGTGCCAGTAGTATTCTTAGCGCGAACACCGGGGAGCTGTTTTTT.

The CDR3 bases are TGTGCCAGCGGGACAGGGGGCTTGTCCGGGGAGCTGTTTTTT. Translated, it gives CASGTGGLSGELFF. The rearrangement uses TRBV25-1 and TRBJ2-2; TRBD1 agrees at 12 bases. Germline V gives CDR1 MGHDK, CDR2 SYGVNS. The CDR3 consists of 14 residues. V shed 8 bases, J shed 6 bases, and the junction held 4 bases outside the gene matches. Drawing the rest from reference TRBV25-1 and TRBJ2-2, the complete variable domain is EADIYQTPRYLVIGTGKKITLECSQTMGHDKMYWYQQDPGMELHLIHYSYGVNSTEKGDLSSESTVSRIRTEHFPLTLESARPSHTSQYLCASGTGGLSGELFFGEGSRLTVL.

The genes are TRBV5-1 and TRBJ2-1; 12 bases align to TRBD2. The CDR3 totals 19 residues. Germline CDR1 is SGHRS and CDR2 is YFSETQ. The junction had 11 bases not matched to a gene; V was cut back by 4 bases and J by 0 bases. The DNA for the CDR3 is TGCGCCAGCAGCCCGGGGCGAGGACTAGCGGGGAGCTCCTACAATGAGCAGTTCTTC. It specifies CASSPGRGLAGSSYNEQFF.

In the case of this clone: This sample includes further DNA sequences coding for the same CDR3. The rearrangement uses TRBV10-3 and TRBJ2-5; no reliable D call. Germline CDR1 is ENHRY and CDR2 is SYGVKD. This CDR3 has 11 amino acids. The V and J ends lost 4 bases and 5 bases respectively, with 5 bases between them. The DNA of the CDR3 is TGTGCCATCAGTGGCGGTGAGACCCAGTACTTC. Encoded protein: CAISGGETQYF.

This rearrangement joins TRBV10-3 to TRBJ2-2, with TRBD1 identical over 7 bases. Trimming at V came to 7 bases and at J to 3 bases, leaving 5 bases not matched to a gene. The CDR3 runs to 14 residues. Germline CDR1 is ENHRY and CDR2 is SYGVKD. CDR3 nucleotides: TGTGCCATCAAGTTCACAGGGGACACCGGGGAGCTGTTTTTT. It translates to CAIKFTGDTGELFF.

The chain links TRBV7-9 to TRBJ2-2, with D uncertain. Trimming removed 1 base at V and 2 bases at J, with 11 bases between. The V gene's germline CDR1 is SEHNR and CDR2 FQNEAQ (reference sequence). This CDR3 contains 16 residues. In DNA, the CDR3 is TGTGCCAGCAGCTTAGACTATCATACAAACACCGGGGAGCTGTTTTTT. Translation: CASSLDYHTNTGELFF.

The chain employs TRBV7-2 and TRBJ2-3; 9 nucleotides align to TRBD2. The CDR3 is 17 amino acids. Per germline, CDR1 SGHTA and CDR2 FQGNSA. Trimming cost V 3 bases and J 1 base; bases outside gene matches: 8. The DNA of the CDR3 is TGTGCCAGCAGCTTGATGGCTAGCGGGGCACGCACAGATACGCAGTATTTT. Translation gives CASSLMASGARTDTQYF.

CDR3 in DNA: TGTGCCAGCAGTGTGGGCCAGGGGGCAGGCTCCTACGAGCAGTACTTC. Protein sequence: CASSVGQGAGSYEQYF. V and J are TRBV6-4 and TRBJ2-7; 8 bases agree with TRBD1. V dropped 4 bases and J dropped 0; count of bases not matched to a gene: 8. The CDR3 contains 16 residues. Germline CDR1 is MRHNA and CDR2 is SNTAGT.

The rearrangement joins TRBV24-1 to TRBJ2-1, with D possibly being TRBD2 (7 bases). This CDR3 is built from 14 residues. Germline values: CDR1 KGHDR, CDR2 SFDVKD. Deletions cut 5 bases from V and 8 bases from J, with 15 bases between. CDR3 nucleotides: TGTGCCACCAGTGCCCCGGGGGGCCGCTATGAGCAGTTCTTC. Its protein product is CATSAPGGRYEQFF.

This clone was detected only once. The chain carries TRBV28 and TRBJ1-4, with 7 bases that match TRBD1. Germline CDR1 reads MDHEN; CDR2 reads SYDVKM. V was pared by 7 bases and J by 5 bases, with 10 bases of the junction left unmatched. The CDR3 runs 15 residues. This CDR3 reads CASTVTGVRNEKLFF. CDR3 sequence (DNA): TGTGCCAGCACAGTCACAGGGGTGCGAAATGAAAAACTGTTTTTT.

This chain connects TRBV19 to TRBJ1-5, with D uncertain. The V gene's germline CDR1 is LNHDA and CDR2 SQIVND (reference sequence). CDR3 length equals 14 residues. The germline V and J ends were trimmed by 5 bases and 1 base, with 9 bases remaining between them. This CDR3 is CASSRGQSNQPQHF. Here the CDR3 DNA reads TGTGCCAGTAGTCGTGGGCAGAGCAATCAGCCCCAGCATTTT.

The rearrangement uses TRBV19 and TRBJ1-5, with 9 bases lining up with TRBD1. V shed 4 bases and J 6 bases; nucleotides not matched to a gene: 7. Germline V lookup: CDR1 LNHDA, CDR2 SQIVND (reference sequence). This CDR3 comprises 15 residues. CDR3 sequence (DNA): TGTGCCAGTAGTACCTACGGGACAGGGCCTCAGCCCCAGCATTTT. Translation: CASSTYGTGPQPQHF. Looking up the rest from reference TRBV19 and TRBJ1-5 gives the full variable domain: DGGITQSPKYLFRKEGQNVTLSCEQNLNHDAMYWYRQDPGQGLRLIYYSQIVNDFQKGDIAEGYSVSREKKESFPLTVTSAQKNPTAFYLCASSTYGTGPQPQHFGDGTRLSIL.

The chain couples TRBV7-3 to TRBJ2-2; the match to TRBD2 covers 9 bases. In germline, CDR1 is SGHTA, CDR2 FQGTGA. The CDR3 runs 18 residues. Trimming cost V 4 bases and J 0 bases; bases outside gene matches: 9. CDR3 in DNA: TGTGCCAGCAGCTCCGGCGCGCGGGGGGGTTCGAACACCGGGGAGCTGTTTTTT. Amino acids: CASSSGARGGSNTGELFF.

The chain uses TRBV6-5 and TRBJ1-2, with 7 positions matching TRBD1. CDR3 size: 13 residues. V shed 6 bases and J 4 bases; nucleotides not matched to a gene: 5. CDR1 is MNHEY, CDR2 SVGAGI, per germline. CDR3 DNA: TGTGCCAGCAGGACACAGGGGCTCTATGGCTACACCTTC. It yields the protein CASRTQGLYGYTF.

The genes are TRBV28 and TRBJ1-3, with 8 bases matching TRBD1. Trimming cost V 3 bases and J 3 bases; bases outside gene matches: 4. The CDR3 has 15 amino acids. Germline V gene lookup returns CDR1 MDHEN and CDR2 SYDVKM. The CDR3 nucleotides read TGTGCCAGCAGTTTTTGGACAGGGAGTGGAAACACCATATATTTT. It is translated as CASSFWTGSGNTIYF.

This chain connects TRBV2 to TRBJ1-5, with 7 positions matching TRBD1. Germline V lookup: CDR1 SNHLY, CDR2 FYNNEI. V dropped 2 bases and J dropped 0; count of bases not matched to a gene: 10. The CDR3 length is 18 residues. In DNA, the CDR3 is TGTGCCAGCAGTGAATTTAGGGGGCTGGGGTATAGCAATCAGCCCCAGCATTTT. Its protein product is CASSEFRGLGYSNQPQHF.

This clone appeared a single time. The genes are TRBV6-6 and TRBJ1-1; D is undetermined. Germline CDR1 and CDR2: MNHNY and SVGAGI (reference sequence). Trimming took 5 bases from V and 2 from J, leaving 15 bases between them. This CDR3 comprises 15 residues. The CDR3 is CASSNYLGLNTEAFF. The CDR3 DNA reads as TGTGCCAGCAGTAACTATCTAGGACTCAACACTGAAGCTTTCTTT.

The V gene is TRBV7-8, the J gene TRBJ1-3; D not certain. The germline gives CDR1 SGHVS, CDR2 FQNEAQ. The CDR3 has 12 amino acids. CDR3 nucleotides: TGTGCTACTAGGGCCGCTGGAAACACCATATATTTT. Residues: CATRAAGNTIYF.

This clone was observed a few times. The V call is TRBV5-1, the J call TRBJ1-6, with a possible D match to TRBD1 (5 bases). In germline, CDR1 is SGHRS, CDR2 YFSETQ. V was shortened by 2 bases and J by 6 bases, with 12 bases between the two germline ends. CDR3 length: 15 amino acids. As DNA, the CDR3 is TGCGCCAGCAGCTTTGTCGCAGGGATTAATTCACCCCTCCACTTT. It is translated as CASSFVAGINSPLHF.

This clone was counted once. The genes are TRBV7-3 and TRBJ2-5; D is unclear. Germline values: CDR1 SGHTA, CDR2 FQGTGA. The CDR3 runs 12 residues. The germline V and J ends were trimmed by 2 bases and 5 bases, with 6 bases remaining between them. This CDR3 is CASSLYGETQYF. CDR3 nucleotides: TGTGCCAGCAGCTTATACGGGGAGACCCAGTACTTC.

The chain is built from TRBV4-1 and TRBJ2-7; 13 bases are shared with TRBD2. The CDR3 length is 18 residues. Germline CDR1 MGHRA, CDR2 YSYEKL. J gave up 1 base and V 4 bases, and 10 bases lay outside the gene matches. In DNA form, the CDR3 reads TGCGCCAGCAGCCTACGGACTAGCGGGGGTGCGCCTTCCTACGAGCAGTACTTC. Amino acid sequence: CASSLRTSGGAPSYEQYF.

The chain carries TRBV12-3 or TRBV12-4 and TRBJ1-1, with D possibly being TRBD1 (5 bases). The ends were cut back, 7 bases at V and 0 bases at J, with 9 bases in the middle. The CDR3 length is 13 residues. CDR3 residues: CASMGQMNTEAFF. CDR3 coding DNA: TGTGCCAGCATGGGGCAGATGAACACTGAAGCTTTCTTT.

V is TRBV10-3 and J is TRBJ2-1, with TRBD1 identical over 10 bases. This CDR3 contains 13 residues. The J segment lost 8 bases and the V segment lost 11 bases, leaving 9 bases of the junction unmatched. Germline loops: CDR1 ENHRY, CDR2 SYGVKD. This CDR3 is CAAGQGDSYEQFF. The CDR3 nucleotides read TGTGCCGCTGGACAGGGGGATTCTTATGAGCAGTTCTTC.

This clone is a singleton in its sample. This rearrangement joins TRBV18 to TRBJ2-7; TRBD1 aligns across 12 bases. Losses at the gene ends were 1 base for V and 7 bases for J; bases not matched to a gene: 8. The CDR3 runs to 16 residues. Germline assignment: CDR1 KGHSH and CDR2 LQKENI. CDR3 in amino acids: CASSPLRDRGRREQYF. CDR3 bases: TGTGCCAGCTCACCACTCCGGGACAGGGGGCGACGGGAGCAGTACTTC.

The CDR3 reads CATRPAGATEAFF. Here the CDR3 DNA reads TGTGCCACCAGGCCCGCGGGGGCCACTGAAGCTTTCTTT. The chain joins TRBV12-3 or TRBV12-4 to TRBJ1-1, with TRBD1 as a possible D gene (6 bases). V dropped 10 bases and J dropped 4 bases, with 16 bases sitting between them. This CDR3 is built from 13 residues.

The chain is built from TRBV7-2 and TRBJ2-2; D uncertain. This CDR3 contains 14 residues. Germline assignment: CDR1 SGHTA and CDR2 FQGNSA. The germline V and J ends were trimmed by 3 bases and 3 bases, with 8 bases remaining between them. CDR3 loop: CASSFRSDTGELFF. The CDR3 DNA sequence: TGTGCCAGCAGCTTCCGTTCCGACACCGGGGAGCTGTTTTTT.

This clone appeared once. The J gene is TRBJ1-2, the V gene TRBV6-5; tentative D call: TRBD1 (5 bases). This CDR3 spans 15 amino acids. V gave up 4 bases and J gave up 1 base, with 13 bases separating them. Germline V lookup: CDR1 MNHEY, CDR2 SVGAGI. The CDR3 sequence is CASSSPAQVNYGYTF. The CDR3, as DNA: TGTGCCAGCAGTTCCCCCGCACAGGTTAACTATGGCTACACCTTC.

CDR3 residues: CATSDGGSGYGYTF. Here the CDR3 DNA reads TGTGCCACCAGTGATGGGGGCAGTGGCTATGGCTACACCTTC. The rearrangement uses TRBV24-1 and TRBJ1-2; tentatively, D is TRBD1 (6 bases). V lost 3 bases to trimming and J lost 4 bases, with 11 bases between them. Germline lookup yields CDR1 KGHDR and CDR2 SFDVKD. The CDR3 totals 14 residues.